This TCR beta chain was documented in a study of beta chain features in type 1 diabetes (dated by TCRdb to 2017 to 2018). Context from the whole study: Patients and healthy donors did not differ in mean age, gender distribution, total cell number or subset yield. Across all samples, fewer than 110,000,000 sorted cells were examined, and cell number per subset correlated strongly with RNA yield. In the study, TCRB repertoires of sorted circulating CD4+ T cell subsets from recently diagnosed type 1 diabetes patients were compared with those of matched healthy donors. Naive and central memory subsets were obtained from all 28 donors, but regulatory and stem cell-like memory subsets were isolated from only 8 patients and 8 healthy donors.

Summary of the overall study and its limitations: Fewer insertions and more nucleotide deletions at VDJ recombination sites were observed in patients with type 1 diabetes, implying thymic rearrangement abnormalities. Because the HLA sub-analyses included only small numbers of individuals, any influence of HLA type on TCRB rearrangement was left unresolved. PCR might favor shorter templates, but patient and control samples were amplified and corrected together, so any skew would affect both groups equally. A moderate but significant shortening of TCRB CDR3 length was observed in type 1 diabetes patients in all four CD4+ subsets. The naive, central memory and regulatory TCRB repertoires appeared to resemble one another more closely among patients than among healthy donors. Sequencing cDNA rather than genomic DNA could over-represent highly expressing activated cells, although activation and CD3 levels did not differ between groups.

A single peripheral blood draw of 90 to 150 mL on average was collected from each donor into heparinised tubes. A BD FACSAria II and a panel including CD45RO, CCR7, CD25, CD127, CD95 and CD27 were used to sort naive, central memory, regulatory and stem cell-like memory CD4+ T cells. A purity above 95% was achieved for all sorted populations. PBMCs were isolated right away by Lymphoprep density gradient centrifugation and were stained directly, without culture. To minimize batch effects, samples were stained and sorted in pairs, one healthy donor with one patient per experiment. The CDR3 has 14 amino acids, counting the end cysteine and phenylalanine. The kept DNA is CDR3 alone, 42 bases in frame from the first base. V has 3 bases trimmed and J has 11 bases trimmed; junction bases matching no gene number 8. CDR1 and CDR2 are drawn from the germline V gene: LGHNA, YSLEER. The High Capacity cDNA Reverse Transcription Kit was used to reverse transcribe all of the isolated RNA, meaning that expressed TCRB transcripts were what got sequenced. Naive, central memory and regulatory T cell samples underwent deep immunoSEQ sequencing, averaging about 3.57 million total reads per sample. Sorted cells were lysed in RLT buffer, and RNA was extracted using DNase-treated RNeasy Micro or Mini kits according to cell number. Each cell subset was processed on its own to prevent cross-contamination, while patient and healthy donor samples were processed together. The immunoSEQ multiplex PCR was used to amplify TCRB sequences from cDNA, generating 87-bp fragments that spanned the CDR3 region. The amplicons were sequenced using the Illumina HiSeq platform. On the authors' methods: PCR bias was computationally corrected using synthetic template baselines, reads within Hamming distance 2 were collapsed, and singletons that could not be merged were discarded. Reads were aligned against IMGT so that V, D and J genes, CDR3 length and insertions or deletions at six rearrangement sites could be assigned. Clonotype counts were normalized to sorted cell number within each subset before computing true diversity and Gini coefficients with the tcR R package. The overlap coefficient, calculated on TCRB nucleotide sequences, was used to quantify repertoire sharing. Out-of-frame TCRB sequences from naive cells were analyzed as a proxy for the pre-selection repertoire. Here the immuneACCESS table is served through TCRdb, limited to in-frame sequences with V and J called. Missing clones are a known gap in these copies; in checked studies unresolved V genes cover under half, and the rest lacks a known reason. V and J calls and clone size are given by that table; D and trimming were obtained from the DNA. In all, the sample holds hundreds of thousands of clones, and around an eighth of those were seen once. The top ten clones comprise roughly 0.017% of the sample.

This clone was detected only a few times. Its antigen remains unidentified. Base qualities are not provided; no much larger clone lies one nucleotide away. The chain is made from TRBV4-3 and TRBJ2-1; 9 bases in the junction line up with TRBD2. The TCR originated in a man aged 18 to 29 in good health. The sample comprised naive CD4+ T cells from blood. The meaning of the sample's cell subset or site label: true naive CD4+ T cells. The CDR3 in this case is CASSQAGGGNKQFF. The DNA sequence is as follows: TGCGCCAGCAGCCAGGCGGGAGGGGGGAATAAGCAGTTCTTC.